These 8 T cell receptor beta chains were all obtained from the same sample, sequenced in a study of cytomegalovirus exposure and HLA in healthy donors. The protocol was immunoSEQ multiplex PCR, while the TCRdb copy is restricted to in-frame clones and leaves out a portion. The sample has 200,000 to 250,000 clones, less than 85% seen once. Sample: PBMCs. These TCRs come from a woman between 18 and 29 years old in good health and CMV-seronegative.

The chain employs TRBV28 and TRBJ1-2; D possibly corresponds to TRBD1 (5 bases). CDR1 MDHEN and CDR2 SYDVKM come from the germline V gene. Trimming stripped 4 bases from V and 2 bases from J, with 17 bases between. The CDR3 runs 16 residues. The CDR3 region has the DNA TGTGCCAGCAGTTCCGAACCCGGGACGGCGAACTATGGCTACACCTTC. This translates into CASSSEPGTANYGYTF.

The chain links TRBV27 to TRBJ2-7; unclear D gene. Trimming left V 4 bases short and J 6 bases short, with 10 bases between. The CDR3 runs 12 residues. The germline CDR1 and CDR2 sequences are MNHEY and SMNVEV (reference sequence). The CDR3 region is CASSSDRFEQYF. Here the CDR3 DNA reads TGTGCCAGCAGTTCGGATCGATTCGAGCAGTACTTC.

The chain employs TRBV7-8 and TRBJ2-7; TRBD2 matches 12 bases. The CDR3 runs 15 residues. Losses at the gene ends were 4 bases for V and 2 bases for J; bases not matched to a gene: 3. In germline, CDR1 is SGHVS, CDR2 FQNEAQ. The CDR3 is CASSSLAGGAYEQYF. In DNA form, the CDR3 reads TGTGCCAGCAGCTCCCTAGCGGGGGGGGCCTACGAGCAGTACTTC. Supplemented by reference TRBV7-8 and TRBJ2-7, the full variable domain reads GAGVSQSPRYKVAKRGQDVALRCDPISGHVSLFWYQQALGQGPEFLTYFQNEAQLDKSGLPSDRFFAERPEGSVSTLKIQRTQQEDSAVYLCASSSLAGGAYEQYFGPGTRLTVT.

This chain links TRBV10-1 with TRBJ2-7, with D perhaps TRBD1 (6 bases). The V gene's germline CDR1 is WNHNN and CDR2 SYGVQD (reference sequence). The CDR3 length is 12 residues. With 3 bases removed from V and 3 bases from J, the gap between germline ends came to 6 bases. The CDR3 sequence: CASSDRGYEQYF. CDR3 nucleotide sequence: TGCGCCAGCAGTGACAGGGGCTACGAGCAGTACTTC.

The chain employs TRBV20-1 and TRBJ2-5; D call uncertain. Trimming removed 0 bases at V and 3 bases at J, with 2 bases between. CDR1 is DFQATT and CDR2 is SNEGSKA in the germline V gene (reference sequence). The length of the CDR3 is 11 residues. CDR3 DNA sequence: TGCAGTGCTAGAGAGGAAGAGACCCAGTACTTC. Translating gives CSAREEETQYF.

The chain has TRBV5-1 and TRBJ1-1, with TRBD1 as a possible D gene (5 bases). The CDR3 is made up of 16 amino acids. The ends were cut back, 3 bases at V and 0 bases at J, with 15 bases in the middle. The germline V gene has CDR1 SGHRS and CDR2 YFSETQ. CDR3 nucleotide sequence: TGCGCCAGCAGCTACATGTCCAGGGCCATGAACACTGAAGCTTTCTTT. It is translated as CASSYMSRAMNTEAFF.

In nucleotides, the CDR3 is TGCAGCGGAAAGAGCTCCTACAATGAGCAGTTCTTC. Translation gives CSGKSSYNEQFF. The chain carries TRBV29-1 and TRBJ2-1; D is uncertain. V lost 7 bases, J lost 0 bases, and 7 bases lay in between. CDR1 is SQVTM, CDR2 ANQGSEA, per germline. The CDR3 is made up of 12 amino acids.

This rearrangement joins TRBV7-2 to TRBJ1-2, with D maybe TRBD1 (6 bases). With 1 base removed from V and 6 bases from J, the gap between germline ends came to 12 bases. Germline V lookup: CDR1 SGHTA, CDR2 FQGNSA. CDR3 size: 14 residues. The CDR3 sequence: CASSLGGQRHGYTF. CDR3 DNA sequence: TGTGCCAGCAGCTTAGGGGGACAAAGACATGGCTACACCTTC.